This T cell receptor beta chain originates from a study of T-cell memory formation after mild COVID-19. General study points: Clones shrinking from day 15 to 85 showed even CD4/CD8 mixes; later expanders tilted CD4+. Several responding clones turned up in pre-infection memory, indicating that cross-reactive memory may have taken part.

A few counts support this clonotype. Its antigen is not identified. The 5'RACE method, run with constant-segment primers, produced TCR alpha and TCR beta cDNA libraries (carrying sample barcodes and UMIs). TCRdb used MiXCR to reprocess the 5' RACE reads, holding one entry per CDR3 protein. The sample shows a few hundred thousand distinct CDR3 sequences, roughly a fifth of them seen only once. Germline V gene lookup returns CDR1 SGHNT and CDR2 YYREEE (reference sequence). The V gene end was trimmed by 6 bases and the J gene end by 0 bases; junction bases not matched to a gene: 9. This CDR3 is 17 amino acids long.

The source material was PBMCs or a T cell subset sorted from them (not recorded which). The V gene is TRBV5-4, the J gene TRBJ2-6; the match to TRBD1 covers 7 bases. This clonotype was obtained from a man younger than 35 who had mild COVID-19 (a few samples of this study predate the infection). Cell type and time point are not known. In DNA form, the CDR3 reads TGTGCCAGCAACCGAGGACAGGCGAGCTCTGGGGCCAACGTCCTGACTTTC. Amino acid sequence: CASNRGQASSGANVLTF.